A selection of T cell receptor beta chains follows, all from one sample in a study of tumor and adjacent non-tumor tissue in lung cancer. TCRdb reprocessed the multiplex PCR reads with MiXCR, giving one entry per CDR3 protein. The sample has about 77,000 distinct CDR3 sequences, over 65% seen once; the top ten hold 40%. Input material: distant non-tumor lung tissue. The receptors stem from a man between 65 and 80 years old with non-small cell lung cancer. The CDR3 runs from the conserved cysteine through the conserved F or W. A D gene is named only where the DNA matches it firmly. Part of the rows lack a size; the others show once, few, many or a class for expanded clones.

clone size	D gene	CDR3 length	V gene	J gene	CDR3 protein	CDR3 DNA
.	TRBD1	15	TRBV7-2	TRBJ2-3	CASRTGGMRTDTQYF	TGTGCCAGCAGGACAGGGGGCATGAGGACAGATACGCAGTATTTT
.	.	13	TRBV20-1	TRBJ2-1	CSAVPRGTNEQFF	TGCAGTGCGGTTCCCAGGGGAACGAATGAGCAGTTCTTC
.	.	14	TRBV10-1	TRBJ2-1	CTSARGGSYNEQLF	TGCACCAGCGCTCGTGGGGGGTCCTACAATGAGCAGCTCTTC
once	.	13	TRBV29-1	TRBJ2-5	CIVADRFQETQYF	TGCATCGTGGCCGATAGGTTTCAAGAGACCCAATACTTC
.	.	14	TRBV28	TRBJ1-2	CASRNMTVNYGYTF	TGTGCCAGCAGAAATATGACAGTTAACTATGGCTACACCTTC
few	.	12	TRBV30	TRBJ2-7	CAWSGQGSEQYF	TGTGCCTGGAGTGGGCAGGGTAGCGAGCAGTATTTC
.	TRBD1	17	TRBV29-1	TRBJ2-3	CTLLPFVTGGDTDMQYF	TGCACCTTACTCCCATTTGTGACAGGGGGGGACACAGATATGCAGTATTTT
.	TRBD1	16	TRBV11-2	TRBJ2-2	CASSLVSTGVTWELFF	TGTGCCAGCAGCTTAGTGAGTACAGGGGTTACCTGGGAGCTGTTTTTT
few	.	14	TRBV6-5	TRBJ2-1	CVSGRPGSFNEQFF	TGTGTCAGCGGGCGGCCCGGCTCCTTCAATGAGCAGTTCTTC
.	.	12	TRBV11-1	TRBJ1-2	CASTLYRYGYTF	TGTGCCAGCACCTTATACAGATATGGCTACACATTT
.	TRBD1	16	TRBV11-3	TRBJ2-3	CANSLERTGFRDTQYF	TGTGCCAACAGCTTAGAACGGACAGGCTTTAGAGATACGCAGTATTTT
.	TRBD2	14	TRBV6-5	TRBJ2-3	CASSLISGANTQYF	TGCGCCAGCAGCCTCATTAGCGGGGCGAATACGCAGTATTTT
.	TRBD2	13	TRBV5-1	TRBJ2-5	CASSLVLAGDTAF	TGCGCCAGCAGCTTGGTACTAGCGGGGGACACGGCCTTC
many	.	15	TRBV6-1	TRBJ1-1	CASSENSLTNTEAFF	TGTGCCAGCAGTGAAAACAGCCTGACGAACACTGAAGCTTTCTTT
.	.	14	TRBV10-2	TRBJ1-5	CASSEHHSNQPQHF	TGCGCCAGCAGTGAACACCATAGCAATCAGCCCCAGCATTTT